What follows are 8 T cell receptor beta chains derived from one specimen sequenced in a study of OX40 agonist ivuxolimab in advanced cancers. This table comes from immunoSEQ multiplex PCR, and its TCRdb copy is limited to in-frame clones, with some not included. Of about 30,000 clones listed, about 86% are singletons. The specimen comprised CD4+ or CD8+ T cells sorted from blood, sampled in a trial of the OX40 agonist ivuxolimab. All receptors come from an adult with an advanced solid tumor such as melanoma, head and neck, liver or kidney cancer.

CDR3: CATTAGGGSPLHF. DNA for the CDR3: TGTGCCACCACCGCAGGGGGTGGCTCACCCCTCCACTTT. This chain uses TRBV6-5 with TRBJ1-6, with 7 nucleotides matching TRBD1. This CDR3 contains 13 residues. V lost 10 bases, J lost 10 bases, and 10 bases stayed unmatched. CDR1 and CDR2 (germline): MNHEY, SVGAGI.

This clone was counted once. The chain is built from TRBV5-1 and TRBJ2-7; no clear D gene. Trimming took 1 base from V and 2 from J, leaving 7 bases between them. The CDR3 covers 13 residues. The germline V gene encodes CDR1 SGHRS and CDR2 YFSETQ. CDR3 loop: CASSLQDTYEQYF. Written as DNA, the CDR3 is TGCGCCAGCAGCTTGCAGGATACCTACGAGCAGTACTTC. Looking up the rest from reference TRBV5-1 and TRBJ2-7 gives the full variable domain: KAGVTQTPRYLIKTRGQQVTLSCSPISGHRSVSWYQQTPGQGLQFLFEYFSETQRNKGNFPGRFSGRQFSNSRSEMNVSTLELGDSALYLCASSLQDTYEQYFGPGTRLTVT.

This clone qualifies as medium-sized. The V gene is TRBV30, the J gene TRBJ1-1, with D possibly matching TRBD1 (5 bases). There are 13 residues in the CDR3. Between the trimmed V and J ends, which lost 3 bases and 4 bases, there was a span of 12 bases. Per the germline V gene, CDR1 is GTSNPN and CDR2 is SVGIG (reference sequence). CDR3 residues: CAWREAGGTEAFF. The CDR3 region has the DNA TGTGCCTGGAGGGAGGCGGGGGGCACTGAAGCTTTCTTT.

This clone was seen only once. This chain joins TRBV6-5 and TRBJ2-7; tentative D call: TRBD1 (5 bases). Looked up from germline, CDR1 is MNHEY and CDR2 is SVGAGI. Trimming shortened V by 10 bases and J by 3 bases, and 19 bases separated the two germline ends. This CDR3 is 14 amino acids long. The CDR3 coding sequence is TGTGCCATCAGCCCAGACACAGGAATCTACGAGCAGTACTTC. This sequence encodes CAISPDTGIYEQYF.

The table lists this clone with a count of one. The J gene is TRBJ2-7, the V gene TRBV4-1; no reliable D call. V gave up 1 base and J gave up 0 bases, with 4 bases separating them. This CDR3 comprises 13 residues. Germline V gene data show CDR1 as MGHRA and CDR2 as YSYEKL. The CDR3 here is CASSQGASYEQYF. CDR3 nucleotides: TGCGCCAGCAGCCAAGGGGCCTCCTACGAGCAGTACTTC.

The V call is TRBV7-9, the J call TRBJ2-7; D possibly corresponds to TRBD2 (5 bases). The CDR3 consists of 13 residues. Trimming cost V 5 bases and J 6 bases, with 14 bases left between them. CDR1 and CDR2 (germline): SEHNR, FQNEAQ (reference sequence). CDR3 sequence: CASSAGELVEQYF. The CDR3 coding sequence is TGTGCCAGCAGCGCCGGGGAACTGGTCGAGCAGTACTTC.

The chain uses TRBV15 and TRBJ2-2; D uncertain. Trimming left V 0 bases short and J 3 bases short, with 8 bases between. Per the germline V gene, CDR1 is LNHNV and CDR2 is YYDKDF (reference sequence). The CDR3 has 15 amino acids. The CDR3 DNA reads as TGTGCCACCAGCAGAGAGGTCACTTACACCGGGGAGCTGTTTTTT. It translates to CATSREVTYTGELFF.

The chain employs TRBV7-6 and TRBJ2-4, with a possible D match to TRBD2 (5 bases). Trimming took off 2 bases at V and 5 bases at J, with 13 bases between the two ends. The CDR3 is 15 amino acids. Germline CDR1 reads SGHVS; CDR2 reads FNYEAQ. This chain's CDR3 is CASSLSIGSENIQYF. The CDR3, as DNA: TGTGCCAGCAGCTTAAGTATAGGGAGCGAAAACATTCAGTACTTC.